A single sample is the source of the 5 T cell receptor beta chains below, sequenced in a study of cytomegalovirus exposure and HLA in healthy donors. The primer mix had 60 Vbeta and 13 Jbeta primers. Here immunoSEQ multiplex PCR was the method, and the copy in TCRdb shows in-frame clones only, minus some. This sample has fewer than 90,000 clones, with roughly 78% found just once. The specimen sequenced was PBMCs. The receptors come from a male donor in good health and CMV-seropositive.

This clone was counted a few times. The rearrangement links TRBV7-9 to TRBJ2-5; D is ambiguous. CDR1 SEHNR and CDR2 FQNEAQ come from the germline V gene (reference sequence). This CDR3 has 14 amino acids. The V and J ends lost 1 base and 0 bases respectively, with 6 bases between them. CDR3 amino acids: CASSLGADQETQYF. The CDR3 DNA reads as TGTGCCAGCAGCTTAGGGGCAGACCAAGAGACCCAGTACTTC.

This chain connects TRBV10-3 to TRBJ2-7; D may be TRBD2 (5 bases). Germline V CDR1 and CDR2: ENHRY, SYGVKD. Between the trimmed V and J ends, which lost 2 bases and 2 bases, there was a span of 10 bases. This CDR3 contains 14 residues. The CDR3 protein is CAISEGWETYEQYF. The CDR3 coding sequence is TGTGCCATCAGTGAGGGTTGGGAGACCTACGAGCAGTACTTC.

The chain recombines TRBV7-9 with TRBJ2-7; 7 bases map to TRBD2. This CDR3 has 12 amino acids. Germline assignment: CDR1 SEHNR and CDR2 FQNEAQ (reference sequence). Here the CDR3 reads CSGGEGAYEQYF. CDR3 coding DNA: TGTTCCGGCGGGGAGGGTGCCTACGAGCAGTACTTC.

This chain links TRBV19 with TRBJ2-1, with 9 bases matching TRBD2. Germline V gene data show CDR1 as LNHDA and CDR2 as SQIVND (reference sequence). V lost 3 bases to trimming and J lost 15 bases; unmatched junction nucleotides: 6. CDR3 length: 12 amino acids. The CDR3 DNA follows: TGTGCCAGTAGTATTGGCGGGAGGGAACTGTTCTTC. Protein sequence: CASSIGGRELFF.

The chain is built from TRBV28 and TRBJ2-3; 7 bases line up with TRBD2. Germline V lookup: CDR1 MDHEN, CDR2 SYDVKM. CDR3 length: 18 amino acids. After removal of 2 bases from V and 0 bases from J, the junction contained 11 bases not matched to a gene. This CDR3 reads CASSLQRGLTLSTDTQYF. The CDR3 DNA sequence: TGTGCCAGCAGTTTACAGAGGGGACTAACCCTTAGCACAGATACGCAGTATTTT. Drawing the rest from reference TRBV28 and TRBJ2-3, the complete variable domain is DVKVTQSSRYLVKRTGEKVFLECVQDMDHENMFWYRQDPGLGLRLIYFSYDVKMKEKGDIPEGYSVSREKKERFSLILESASTNQTSMYLCASSLQRGLTLSTDTQYFGPGTRLTVL.